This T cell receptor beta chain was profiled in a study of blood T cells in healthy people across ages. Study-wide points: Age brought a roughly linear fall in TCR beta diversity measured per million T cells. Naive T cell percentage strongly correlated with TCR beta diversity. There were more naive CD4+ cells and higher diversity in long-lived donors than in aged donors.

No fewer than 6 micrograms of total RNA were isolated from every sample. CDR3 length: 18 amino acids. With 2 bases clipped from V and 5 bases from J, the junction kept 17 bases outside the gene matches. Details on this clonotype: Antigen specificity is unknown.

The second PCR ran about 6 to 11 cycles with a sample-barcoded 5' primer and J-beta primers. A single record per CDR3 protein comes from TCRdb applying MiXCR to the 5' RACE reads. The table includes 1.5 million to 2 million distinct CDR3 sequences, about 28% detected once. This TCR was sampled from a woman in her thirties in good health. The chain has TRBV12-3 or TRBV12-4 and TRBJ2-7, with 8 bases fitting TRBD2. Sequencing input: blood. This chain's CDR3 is CASSLQRLAGGAFHEQYF. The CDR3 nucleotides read TGTGCCAGCAGTTTACAGCGGCTCGCCGGGGGGGCCTTCCACGAGCAGTACTTC.